Below are 9 T cell receptor delta chains sequenced from a single sample in a study of γδ T cells in repeated Plasmodium falciparum infection (dated by TCRdb to the early 2020s). Receptors were amplified or captured by multiplex PCR. TCRdb lists the instrument as Illumina MiSeq. TCRdb called clones from the public reads with CATT, and repeated DNA sequences were later combined into one row. This sample holds 70,000 to 95,000 delta-chain clones; around 1.4% were observed only once. The biggest ten clones account for around 8.5% of the sample. For bulk TCR repertoire analysis, Vgamma9/Vdelta2+ and Vdelta2-negative gammadelta T cell populations were flow-sorted out of peripheral blood mononuclear cells. Sequenced: gamma-delta T cells from blood. The origin of the receptors is a pool of human donors (malaria-infected and uninfected, not separated).

With regard to this clone: TCRdb's listed protein matches a much larger clone and diverges from this DNA's translation at residue 17, likely through a read error; the protein shown comes from the DNA. The chain has TRDV1 and TRDJ1; D not resolved. TCRdb carries no J gene annotation; the J gene was assigned here by matching the DNA with germline. Germline V gene lookup returns CDR1 TSWWSYY and CDR2 QGS. V gave up 2 bases and J gave up 0 bases, with 37 bases separating them. This CDR3 has 24 amino acids. CDR3 amino acids: CALGESTLKKPGALLLPYTDKLIF. The CDR3 nucleotides are TGTGCTCTTGGGGAATCTACCCTAAAGAAGCCAGGCGCCCTTTTACTACCATACACCGATAAACTCATCTTT.

This clone was recorded at least ten times. A far larger clone is a single base away, which makes a read error likely. The sample holds other DNA sequences that translate to the same CDR3. V is TRDV1 and J is TRDJ1; 9 bases are a match to TRDD3. The CDR3 loop spans 17 amino acids. CDR1 is TSWWSYY, CDR2 QGS, per germline. Unmatched junction bases numbered 11, after V lost 3 bases and J lost 3 bases. The CDR3 nucleotides read TGTGCTCTTGGGGAGCTCCTGTGGGGGATAAGGGCCGATAAACTCATCTTT. Translation: CALGELLWGIRADKLIF.

Only a few counts were recorded for this clone. This DNA's translation and the protein TCRdb lists, from a much larger clone, do not match at residue 12, likely due to a read error; the protein shown is translated from the DNA. The genes are TRDV1 and TRDJ1; tentatively, D is TRDD3 (5 bases). The J gene comes from matching the DNA to germline here; TCRdb lacks it. V was trimmed by 4 bases and J by 4 bases, leaving 28 bases between them. CDR1 is TSWWSYY, CDR2 QGS, per germline. This CDR3 contains 19 residues. The CDR3 region is CALGGFDNYVLEHIDKLIF. CDR3 coding DNA: TGTGCTCTTGGGGGATTCGATAACTACGTACTGGAGCATATCGATAAACTCATCTTT.

Remarks on this clone: With a far larger clone one base away, a read error is the likely cause. The sample contains more than one DNA sequence encoding this CDR3. DNA of the CDR3: TGTGCCTGTGACACAAGGAATAGGGGCACTGATAAACTCATCTTT. The encoded protein is CACDTRNRGTDKLIF. This chain uses TRDV2 with TRDJ1, with D perhaps matching TRDD1 (5 bases). CDR1 and CDR2 from the germline V gene are GEAIGNYY and EKD. The CDR3 consists of 15 residues. V was shortened by 1 base and J by 5 bases, with 16 bases between the two germline ends.

This clone has a handful of counts. A much larger clone lies one base from this, so it may be a read error. Distinct nucleotide sequences in the sample also encode this CDR3. The V call is TRDV1, the J call TRDJ1; 7 bases match TRDD3. Trimming at V came to 1 base and at J to 1 base, leaving 15 bases not matched to a gene. CDR1 is TSWWSYY, CDR2 QGS, per germline. The CDR3 is made up of 19 amino acids. CDR3 coding DNA: TGTGCTCTTGGGGAACCCGACTGCGGGGGATTTCGGGCCACCGATAAACTCATCTTT. Translation gives CALGEPDCGGFRATDKLIF.

This clone was counted a few times. The TCRdb protein comes from a much larger clone and disagrees with this DNA's translation at residue 9, likely due to a read error; the protein given here is derived from the DNA. The J gene is TRDJ3, the V gene TRDV2, with 7 bases matching TRDD3. The J gene, not given by TCRdb, was assigned here from a germline match of the nucleotide sequence. CDR1 and CDR2 from the germline V gene are GEAIGNYY and EKD. CDR3 length: 15 amino acids. Here the CDR3 reads CACDFGYWGTRQMFF. Here the CDR3 DNA reads TGTGCCTGTGACTTCGGATACTGGGGCACCCGACAGATGTTTTTC.

In its sample, this clone is medium-sized. This sample includes further DNA sequences coding for the same CDR3. This chain links TRDV2 with TRDJ1, with TRDD3 matching 12 bases. The germline CDR1 and CDR2 sequences are GEAIGNYY and EKD. The CDR3 contains 17 residues. After removal of 0 bases from V and 3 bases from J, the junction contained 7 bases not matched to a gene. As DNA, the CDR3 is TGTGCCTGTGACACCATCGTACTGGGGGATACTGCCGATAAACTCATCTTT. It specifies CACDTIVLGDTADKLIF.

This clone turned up a few times. A far larger clone is one base from this, pointing to a likely read error. Other DNA sequences within the sample encode an identical CDR3. The J gene is TRDJ3, the V gene TRDV2; TRDD3 matches at 12 bases. The J gene is not listed in TCRdb, so it was assigned here from a DNA match to germline. There are 23 residues in the CDR3. CDR1 and CDR2 (germline): GEAIGNYY, EKD. V lost 0 bases and J lost 0; bases outside the gene matches: 14. CDR3 bases: TGTGCCTGTGACACCGTTTCGGGACTGGGGGATACACGGAGCTCCTGGGACACCCGACAGATGTTTTTC. Translation gives CACDTVSGLGDTRSSWDTRQMFF.

This clone was picked up many times. A read error likely explains why the TCRdb protein, taken from a much larger clone, differs from this DNA's translation at residue 9; the protein shown is translated from the DNA. The V gene is TRDV2, the J gene TRDJ1; 7 bases agree with TRDD3. Germline loops: CDR1 GEAIGNYY, CDR2 EKD. The CDR3 is 20 residues long. V lost 2 bases and J lost 0; bases outside the gene matches: 20. The CDR3 nucleotides are TGTGCCTGTGACAGACTGCTGGGGGGTTCGCTAGACCGACACACCGATAAACTCATCTTT. Translation gives CACDRLLGGSLDRHTDKLIF.